The TCR beta chain under discussion was sequenced for a study of long-term antiretroviral therapy in people with HIV. This CDR3 is built from 18 residues. Losses at the gene ends were 5 bases for V and 2 bases for J; bases not matched to a gene: 12. Germline V gene sequence: CDR1 SGHTA, CDR2 FQGNSA. Study-wide findings and caveats: From about 2003 to 2018, blood was obtained, possibly while participants received older ART regimens. Subsequent to ART, diversity was augmented yet persisted below that of transplant donor controls.

Every HIV-positive participant received treatment in the United States. This clone appeared once. Its antigen is still unknown. Assay version v3.0 of immunoSEQ was used, and it was run at survey level. TCRdb's table, derived via immunoSEQ multiplex PCR, lists solely in-frame clones and lacks some. The table has around 26,000 clones, about 79% seen once; the top ten hold 2% to 2.5%. Source: unsorted PBMCs, taken 3 years after starting antiretroviral therapy. The receptor was derived from a man between 50 and 59 years old with HIV. The chain joins TRBV7-2 to TRBJ2-3; 11 nucleotides agree with TRBD2. The CDR3 protein is CASSLNLAGGFSTDTQYF. The CDR3, as DNA: TGTGCCAGCAGCCTCAATCTAGCGGGGGGATTTTCCACAGATACGCAGTATTTT.